This entry is about one TCR beta chain. There are 14 residues in the CDR3. The germline V gene has CDR1 MNHEY and CDR2 SMNVEV (reference sequence). V was pared by 8 bases and J by 6 bases, with 16 bases between. In the original workflow: Reference gene primer amplification in the assay estimated nucleated cell counts. Assay used: immunoSEQ multiplex PCR; TCRdb lists only in-frame clones, some missing. The V and J calls and clone size were taken over from that table, and D and trimming were inferred from the DNA. The data contain about 190,000 clones, roughly 84% of them singletons. These data are taken from a study of blood T cell repertoires in COVID-19. Study background: COVID-19 samples from acute and convalescent phases originated in the United States, Italy and Spain. In each case, the material was cDNA or gDNA derived from T cells, B-cell-depleted T cells, or PBMCs.

The sequenced sample consisted of peripheral blood. This chain joins TRBV27 and TRBJ2-2, with D possibly matching TRBD1 (5 bases). The receptor was isolated from a middle-aged woman who had recovered from COVID-19. The CDR3 DNA is TGTGCCAGCGGATTGGCAGGGTCGGCCGGGGAGCTGTTTTTT. Translating it yields CASGLAGSAGELFF.